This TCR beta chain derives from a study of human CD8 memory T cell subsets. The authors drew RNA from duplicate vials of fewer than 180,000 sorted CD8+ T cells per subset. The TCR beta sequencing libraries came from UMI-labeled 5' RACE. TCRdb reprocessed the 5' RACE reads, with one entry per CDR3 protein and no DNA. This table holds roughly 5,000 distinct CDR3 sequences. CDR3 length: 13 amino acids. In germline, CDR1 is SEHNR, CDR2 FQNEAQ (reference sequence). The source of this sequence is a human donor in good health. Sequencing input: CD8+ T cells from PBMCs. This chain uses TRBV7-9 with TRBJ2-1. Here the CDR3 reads CASSRDGNNEQFF.